This T cell receptor (beta chain) came from a study of cytomegalovirus exposure and HLA in healthy donors. Study conclusions and caveats: Indistinguishability led to the exclusion of some V segments, TRBV6-2 and TRBV6-3 included. Immune exposure was documented only through CMV serostatus.

The primer mix had 60 Vbeta and 13 Jbeta primers. Sequencing was performed with immunoSEQ multiplex PCR; in TCRdb, only in-frame clones are kept and a portion is missing. The sample shows 150,000 to 200,000 clones, roughly 70% of them seen only once. Each of the donors was a healthy bone marrow donor. The CDR3 totals 15 residues. Germline V gene data show CDR1 as SGHNT and CDR2 as YYREEE (reference sequence). V lost 6 bases and J lost 5; bases outside the gene matches: 13. This clone was observed a handful of times. As yet, its antigen is unknown. The sequence was obtained from a man aged 40-49 years in good health and CMV-seropositive. The sequenced sample was PBMCs. The rearrangement links TRBV5-4 to TRBJ1-2, with 7 bases that match TRBD1. CDR3 amino acids: CASTGGGRVRYGYTF. CDR3 nucleotide sequence: TGTGCCAGCACTGGAGGGGGCAGGGTGAGGTATGGCTACACCTTC.